This T cell receptor beta chain was documented in a study of T-cell memory formation after mild COVID-19. Points from the study as a whole: Later expanders leaned CD4+, whereas day 15 to 85 contracting clones were balanced CD4/CD8.

Only one count was recorded for this clonotype. The antigen remains unidentified. TCRdb passed the 5' RACE reads through MiXCR, listing each CDR3 protein once. The sample has roughly 510,000 distinct CDR3 sequences, roughly 17% seen once. The germline V gene encodes CDR1 SGHNT and CDR2 YENEEA. V dropped 5 bases and J dropped 4; count of bases not matched to a gene: 10. This CDR3 is 15 amino acids long. This sequence was found in an adult woman who had mild COVID-19 (a few samples of this study predate the infection). Cell type and time point are not known. The sample was PBMCs or a T cell subset sorted from them (not recorded which). V and J are TRBV11-3 and TRBJ1-1, with 7 bases lining up with TRBD1. The CDR3, as DNA: TGTGCCAGCAGCCCCACAGGGGACGGGTTCACTGAAGCTTTCTTT. As protein: CASSPTGDGFTEAFF. Supplemented by reference TRBV11-3 and TRBJ1-1, the full variable domain reads EAGVVQSPRYKIIEKKQPVAFWCNPISGHNTLYWYLQNLGQGPELLIRYENEEAVDDSQLPKDRFSAERLKGVDSTLKIQPAELGDSAVYLCASSPTGDGFTEAFFGQGTRLTVV.